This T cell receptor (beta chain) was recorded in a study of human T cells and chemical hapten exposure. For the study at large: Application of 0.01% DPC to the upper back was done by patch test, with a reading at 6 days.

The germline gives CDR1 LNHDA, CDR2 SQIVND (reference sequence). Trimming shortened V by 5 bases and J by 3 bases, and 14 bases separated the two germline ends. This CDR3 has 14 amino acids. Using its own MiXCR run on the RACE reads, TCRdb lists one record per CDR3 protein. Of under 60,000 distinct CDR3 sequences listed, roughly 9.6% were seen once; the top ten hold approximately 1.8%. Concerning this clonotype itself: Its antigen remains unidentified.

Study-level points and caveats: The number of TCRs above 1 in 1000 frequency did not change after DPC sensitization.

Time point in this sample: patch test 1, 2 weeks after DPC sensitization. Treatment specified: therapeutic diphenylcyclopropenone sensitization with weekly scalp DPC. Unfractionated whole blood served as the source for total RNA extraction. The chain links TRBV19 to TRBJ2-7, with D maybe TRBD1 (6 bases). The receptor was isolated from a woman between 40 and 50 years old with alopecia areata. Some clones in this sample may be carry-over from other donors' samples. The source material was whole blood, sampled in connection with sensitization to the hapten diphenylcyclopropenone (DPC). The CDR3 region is CASSPNRVFYEQYF. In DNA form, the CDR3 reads TGTGCCAGTAGTCCCAACAGGGTTTTCTACGAGCAGTACTTC.